The entry below describes one TCR beta chain. This receptor's antigen is unknown. It has no much larger one-base neighbor in the sample; base qualities were not kept. TCRbeta CDR3 regions were amplified from genomic DNA using the immunoSEQ Assay, a bias-controlled multiplex PCR. Turning to the authors' computational methods: The number of nucleated cells in each sample was estimated from the amplification of reference gene primers within the assay. To quantify the absolute abundance of each unique TCRbeta CDR3 rearrangement, sequence reads were collapsed and filtered. For each sample, productive Simpson clonality was calculated as the square root of Simpson's diversity index across productive rearrangements. This immuneACCESS table, as held by TCRdb, lists in-frame sequences with V and J called but not all clones. Of the missing ones, under half trace to an unresolved V gene in checked studies; the others have no known cause. The DNA gave D and trimming, while V, J and clone size come from that table. The sample contains just over 90,000 clones, 86% of them found a single time. The ten most abundant clones make up under 20% of the sample.

These data originate in a study of blood T cell repertoires in COVID-19 (TCRdb year 2020). A note on the overall study: Samples covering the acute and convalescent phases of COVID-19 were provided by collaborators in the United States, Italy and Spain. The prospective study material was composed of cDNA or gDNA derived from T cells, B-cell-depleted T cells, or PBMCs. Deeply sampled blood TCRbeta repertoires from subjects exposed to, actively infected with, or recovered from COVID-19 were included in the dataset. The repertoires were released in a freely available public database meant as a resource for research on the immune response to SARS-CoV-2. Samples came from the ongoing ImmuneRACE study (first 160 participants) plus 1,254 subjects from 6 global collaborators. Sample metadata almost always included a de-identified subject ID, COVID-19 status, age in years and sex. HLA class I and class II types, where available, came from metadata supplied by the sample provider rather than from assay-based typing.

The collaborating institutions used their own protocols to collect whole blood in K2EDTA tubes. Collaborator samples were shipped for TCRbeta analysis as frozen whole blood, isolated PBMCs, or DNA extracted from either sample type. Taken from the germline V gene, the CDR1 and CDR2 loops are SGDLS and YYNGEE. V sheds 0 bases and J sheds 2 bases, leaving 8 bases between their ends. The CDR3 runs 15 amino acids, cysteine and phenylalanine included. The sequence is cut down to CDR3 DNA, 45 bases in frame from base 1. Study-wide conclusions, independent of this receptor: The amount of clinical and demographic metadata varied by source and participant and was provided uncurated.

The sequence links TRBV9 to TRBJ2-2; the D gene cannot be resolved reliably. This sequence was found in a woman older than 75 with acute or convalescent COVID-19. Sequencing input: peripheral blood. The DNA sequence reads TGTGCCAGCAGCGTAGCCTCGCTAAACACCGGGGAGCTGTTTTTT. This yields the protein CASSVASLNTGELFF.